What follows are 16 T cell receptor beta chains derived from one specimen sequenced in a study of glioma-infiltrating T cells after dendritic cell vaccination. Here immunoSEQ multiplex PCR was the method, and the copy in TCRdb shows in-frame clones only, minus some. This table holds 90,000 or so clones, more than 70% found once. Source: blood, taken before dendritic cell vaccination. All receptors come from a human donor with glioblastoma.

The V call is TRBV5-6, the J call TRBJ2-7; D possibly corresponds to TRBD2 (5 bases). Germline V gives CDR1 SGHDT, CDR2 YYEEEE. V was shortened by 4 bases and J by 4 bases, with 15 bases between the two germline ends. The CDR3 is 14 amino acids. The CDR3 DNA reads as TGTGCCAGCAGCCCACCCCGGCGGGTTTACGAGCAGTACTTC. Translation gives CASSPPRRVYEQYF.

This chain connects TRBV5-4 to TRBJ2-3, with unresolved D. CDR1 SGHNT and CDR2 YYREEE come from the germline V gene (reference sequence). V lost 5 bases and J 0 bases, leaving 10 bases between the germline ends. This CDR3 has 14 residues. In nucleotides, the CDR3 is TGTGCCAGCAGTTCGGGTCTAAGCACAGATACGCAGTATTTT. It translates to CASSSGLSTDTQYF.

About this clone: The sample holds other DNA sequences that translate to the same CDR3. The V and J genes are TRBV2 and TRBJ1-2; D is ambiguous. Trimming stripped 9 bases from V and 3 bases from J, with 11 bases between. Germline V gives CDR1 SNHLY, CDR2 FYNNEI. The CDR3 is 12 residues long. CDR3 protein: CASSEQDYGYTF. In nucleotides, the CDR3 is TGTGCCAGTTCCGAGCAGGACTATGGCTACACCTTC.

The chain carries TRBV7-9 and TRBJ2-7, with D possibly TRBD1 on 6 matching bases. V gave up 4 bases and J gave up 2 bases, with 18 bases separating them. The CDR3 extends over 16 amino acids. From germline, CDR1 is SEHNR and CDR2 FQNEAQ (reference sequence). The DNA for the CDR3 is TGTGCCAGCAGCTCGGGCGGAAAGGGGGTCCCCTACGAGCAGTACTTC. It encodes CASSSGGKGVPYEQYF.

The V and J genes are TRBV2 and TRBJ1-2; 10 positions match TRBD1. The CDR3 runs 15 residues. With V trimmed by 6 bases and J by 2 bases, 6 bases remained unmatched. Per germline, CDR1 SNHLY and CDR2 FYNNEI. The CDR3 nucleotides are TGTGCCAGCAGGGAGAGACAGGGGGCGAACTATGGCTACACCTTC. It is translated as CASRERQGANYGYTF.

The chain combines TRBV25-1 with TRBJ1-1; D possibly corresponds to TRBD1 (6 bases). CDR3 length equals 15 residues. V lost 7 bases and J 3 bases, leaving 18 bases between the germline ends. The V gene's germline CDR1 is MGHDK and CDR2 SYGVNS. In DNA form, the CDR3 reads TGTGCCAGCAAGCGTTTGGGGGCGCCGGACACTGAAGCTTTCTTT. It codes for CASKRLGAPDTEAFF.

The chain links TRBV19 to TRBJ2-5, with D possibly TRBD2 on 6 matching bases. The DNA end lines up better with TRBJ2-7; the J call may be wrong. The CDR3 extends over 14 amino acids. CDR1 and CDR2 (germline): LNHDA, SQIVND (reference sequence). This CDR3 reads CASSPRDSSYEQYF. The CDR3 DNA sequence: TGTGCCAGTAGTCCCAGGGACTCGTCCTACGAGCAGTACTTC.

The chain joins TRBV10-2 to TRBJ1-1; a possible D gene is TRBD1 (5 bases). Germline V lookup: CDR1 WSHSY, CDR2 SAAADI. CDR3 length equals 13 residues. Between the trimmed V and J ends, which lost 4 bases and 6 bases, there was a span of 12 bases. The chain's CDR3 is CASSGGGYAEAFF. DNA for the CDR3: TGCGCCAGCAGTGGGGGGGGTTATGCTGAAGCTTTCTTT.

The CDR3: CASSSLRGMNTEAFF. The CDR3 nucleotides read TGCGCCAGCAGCTCGTTGCGGGGAATGAACACTGAAGCTTTCTTT. The chain uses TRBV5-1 and TRBJ1-1, with unresolved D. The CDR3 is 15 amino acids. Germline CDR1 reads SGHRS; CDR2 reads YFSETQ. V gave up 3 bases and J gave up 0 bases, with 12 bases separating them.

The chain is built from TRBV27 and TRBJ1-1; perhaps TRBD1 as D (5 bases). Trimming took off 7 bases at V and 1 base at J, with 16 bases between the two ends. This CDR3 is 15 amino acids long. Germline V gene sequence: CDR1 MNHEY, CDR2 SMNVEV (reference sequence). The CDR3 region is CASNRYWTPNTEAFF. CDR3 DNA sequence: TGTGCCAGCAACCGATATTGGACACCGAACACTGAAGCTTTCTTT.

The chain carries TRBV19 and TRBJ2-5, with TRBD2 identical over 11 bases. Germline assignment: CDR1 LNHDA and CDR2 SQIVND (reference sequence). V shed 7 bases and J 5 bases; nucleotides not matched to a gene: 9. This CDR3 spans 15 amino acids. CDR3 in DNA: TGTGCCAGTAATTTAGCGGGGGGGAGTAGTGAGACCCAGTACTTC. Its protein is CASNLAGGSSETQYF.

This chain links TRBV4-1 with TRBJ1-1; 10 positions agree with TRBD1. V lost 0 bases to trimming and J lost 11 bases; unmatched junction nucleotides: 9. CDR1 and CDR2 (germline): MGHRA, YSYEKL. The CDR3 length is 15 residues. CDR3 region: CASSQETGTGASAFF. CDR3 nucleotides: TGCGCCAGCAGCCAAGAAACCGGGACAGGGGCTTCGGCTTTCTTT.

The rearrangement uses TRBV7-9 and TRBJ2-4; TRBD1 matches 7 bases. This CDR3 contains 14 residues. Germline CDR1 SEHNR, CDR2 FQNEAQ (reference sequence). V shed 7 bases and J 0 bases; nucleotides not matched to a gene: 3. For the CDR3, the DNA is TGTGCCAGCACTGGGACAGTAGCCAAAAACATTCAGTACTTC. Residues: CASTGTVAKNIQYF.

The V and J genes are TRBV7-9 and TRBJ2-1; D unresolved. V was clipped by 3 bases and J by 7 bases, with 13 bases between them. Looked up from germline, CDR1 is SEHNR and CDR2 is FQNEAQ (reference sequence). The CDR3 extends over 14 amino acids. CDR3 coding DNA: TGTGCCAGCAGCTTCCTACTTAGCCGGAATGAGCAGTTCTTC. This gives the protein CASSFLLSRNEQFF.

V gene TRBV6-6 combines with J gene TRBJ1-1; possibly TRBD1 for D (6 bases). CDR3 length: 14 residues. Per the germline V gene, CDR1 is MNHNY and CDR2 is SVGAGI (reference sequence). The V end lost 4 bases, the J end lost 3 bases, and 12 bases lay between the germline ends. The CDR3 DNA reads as TGTGCCAGCAGTTCAGGGGAGCTGTACACTGAAGCTTTCTTT. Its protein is CASSSGELYTEAFF.

CDR3 DNA: TGCGCCAGCAGTCCTCCCCTAGGCGCTGGAAACACCATATATTTT. Translating gives CASSPPLGAGNTIYF. This rearrangement joins TRBV10-2 to TRBJ1-3; no definite D call. Germline values: CDR1 WSHSY, CDR2 SAAADI. The length of the CDR3 is 15 residues. Trimming stripped 5 bases from V and 2 bases from J, with 13 bases between.